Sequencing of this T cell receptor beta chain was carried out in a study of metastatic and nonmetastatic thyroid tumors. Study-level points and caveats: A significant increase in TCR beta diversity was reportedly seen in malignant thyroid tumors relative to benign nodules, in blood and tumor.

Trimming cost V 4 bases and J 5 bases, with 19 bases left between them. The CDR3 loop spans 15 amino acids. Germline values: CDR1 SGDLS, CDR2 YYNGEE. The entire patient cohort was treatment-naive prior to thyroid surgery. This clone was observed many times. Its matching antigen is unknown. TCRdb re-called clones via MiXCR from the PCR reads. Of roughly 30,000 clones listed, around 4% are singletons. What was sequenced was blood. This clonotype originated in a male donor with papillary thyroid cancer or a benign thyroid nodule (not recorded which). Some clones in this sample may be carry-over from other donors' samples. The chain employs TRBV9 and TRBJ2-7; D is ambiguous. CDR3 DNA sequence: TGTGCCAGCAGCCCCCGCCGGACCACCGACCACGAGCAGTACTTC. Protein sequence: CASSPRRTTDHEQYF.